The sequence of this T cell receptor beta chain was determined in a study of blood T cell repertoires in COVID-19. Turning to the study itself: From T cells, B-cell-depleted T cells, or PBMCs came the material, which was cDNA or gDNA.

Trimming pared 1 base from V and 6 bases from J, leaving 18 bases between. The germline gives CDR1 MGHRA, CDR2 YSYEKL. The length of the CDR3 is 17 residues. Authors' analysis steps: Quantification of nucleated cells was approximated via reference gene primer amplification. Clones were sequenced by immunoSEQ multiplex PCR, and TCRdb holds only the in-frame ones, with some missing. The DNA gave D and trimming, while V, J and clone size come from that table. Of 60,000 to 85,000 clones listed, around 87% are singletons. The sequenced sample consisted of peripheral blood. The TCR sequence derives from a woman over 75 with active or convalescent COVID-19. This chain links TRBV4-1 with TRBJ2-2, with a possible D match to TRBD2 (6 bases). CDR3 coding DNA: TGCGCCAGCAGCCAAGTTGGGGACTTTCTGTTCGCCGGGGAGCTGTTTTTT. Protein product: CASSQVGDFLFAGELFF.